Each of the 15 T cell receptor beta chains below was sequenced from the same sample in a study of blood T cell repertoires in COVID-19. The data were produced by immunoSEQ multiplex PCR, yet TCRdb's version contains in-frame clones alone and is incomplete. Among tens of thousands of clones listed, under 80% were seen once. Sequencing was done on a sample of peripheral blood. These receptors were taken from a human donor with acute or convalescent COVID-19. The donor label of this sample is uncertain.

This clone was counted between two and nine times. The V and J genes are TRBV9 and TRBJ2-2; the D gene is possibly TRBD2 (5 bases). The CDR3 is made up of 13 amino acids. Germline values: CDR1 SGDLS, CDR2 YYNGEE. The V gene lost 4 bases and the J gene lost 5 bases, with 9 bases spanning the gap. CDR3 sequence reads: CASSPGGTGELFF. CDR3 coding DNA: TGTGCCAGCAGCCCCGGCGGGACCGGGGAGCTGTTTTTT.

The chain carries TRBV18 and TRBJ2-2; 11 bases match TRBD1. Germline lookup yields CDR1 KGHSH and CDR2 LQKENI. The CDR3 sequence is 17 residues long. The V segment lost 5 bases and the J segment 2 bases; nucleotides outside the gene matches: 7. The CDR3 here is CASSSRGQGANTGELFF. The DNA of the CDR3 is TGTGCCAGCTCATCTCGCGGACAGGGGGCAAACACCGGGGAGCTGTTTTTT. Full variable domain (missing parts from reference TRBV18 and TRBJ2-2): NAGVMQNPRHLVRRRGQEARLRCSPMKGHSHVYWYRQLPEEGLKFMVYLQKENIIDESGMPKERFSAEFPKEGPSILRIQQVVRGDSAAYFCASSSRGQGANTGELFFGEGSRLTVL.

The genes are TRBV24-1 and TRBJ2-1; tentative D call: TRBD2 (6 bases). The V end lost 5 bases, the J end lost 0 bases, and 7 bases lay between the germline ends. The CDR3 is made up of 14 amino acids. Germline V gene lookup returns CDR1 KGHDR and CDR2 SFDVKD. CDR3 bases: TGTGCCACCAGTGTCGGGAGCTCCTACAATGAGCAGTTCTTC. Residues: CATSVGSSYNEQFF.

This clone was seen a handful of times. Here the CDR3 reads CATSDGNRGRSQPQHF. CDR3 sequence (DNA): TGTGCCACCAGTGATGGTAACAGGGGGCGAAGTCAGCCCCAGCATTTT. The chain uses TRBV24-1 and TRBJ1-5, with 9 nucleotides matching TRBD1. Germline values: CDR1 KGHDR, CDR2 SFDVKD. The CDR3 contains 16 residues. After removal of 3 bases from V and 6 bases from J, the junction contained 8 bases not matched to a gene.

The gene calls are TRBV5-1 and TRBJ2-3; 7 bases are a match to TRBD2. CDR3 length: 14 amino acids. Germline V lookup: CDR1 SGHRS, CDR2 YFSETQ. The V and J ends lost 0 bases and 5 bases, in that order; junction bases with no gene match: 3. CDR3 protein: CASSLASGVDTQYF. The DNA for the CDR3 is TGCGCCAGCAGCTTGGCTAGCGGCGTAGATACGCAGTATTTT.

This chain connects TRBV28 to TRBJ2-3; a weak D match, TRBD2 (6 bases). The germline V gene encodes CDR1 MDHEN and CDR2 SYDVKM. The CDR3 is 16 residues long. The V and J ends lost 2 bases and 7 bases respectively, with 19 bases between them. The CDR3 region has the DNA TGTGCCAGCAGTTTACAACTGGGATCCGGGAGAAATACGCAGTATTTT. It encodes CASSLQLGSGRNTQYF.

V and J are TRBV29-1 and TRBJ2-5, with TRBD2 as a possible D gene (5 bases). This CDR3 comprises 15 residues. V gave up 4 bases and J gave up 1 base, with 16 bases separating them. Germline assignment: CDR1 SQVTM and CDR2 ANQGSEA. The CDR3 DNA follows: TGCAGCGTTGTGCGGGCCGCGTCCCCCCAAGAGACCCAGTACTTC. Its protein is CSVVRAASPQETQYF.

The genes are TRBV6-5 and TRBJ1-1; D is perhaps TRBD1 (6 bases). CDR3 length: 15 amino acids. Trimming left V 5 bases short and J 5 bases short, with 18 bases between. CDR1 and CDR2 from the germline V gene are MNHEY and SVGAGI. The CDR3 reads CASSPSGAPRTEAFF. The CDR3 nucleotides read TGTGCCAGCAGTCCCTCAGGGGCTCCTAGGACTGAAGCTTTCTTT.

This chain joins TRBV19 and TRBJ1-5; TRBD1 agrees at 9 bases. In germline, CDR1 is LNHDA, CDR2 SQIVND (reference sequence). The CDR3 has 15 residues. V gave up 7 bases and J gave up 2 bases; unmatched junction bases: 6. CDR3 sequence: CASTSDRGGNQPQHF. Here the CDR3 DNA reads TGTGCCAGTACCTCGGACAGGGGCGGCAATCAGCCCCAGCATTTT. The whole variable domain, remainder taken from reference TRBV19 and TRBJ1-5, is DGGITQSPKYLFRKEGQNVTLSCEQNLNHDAMYWYRQDPGQGLRLIYYSQIVNDFQKGDIAEGYSVSREKKESFPLTVTSAQKNPTAFYLCASTSDRGGNQPQHFGDGTRLSIL.

The rearrangement joins TRBV6-6 to TRBJ1-2; D remains ambiguous. V lost 5 bases and J 4 bases, leaving 11 bases between the germline ends. This CDR3 spans 13 amino acids. From germline, CDR1 is MNHNY and CDR2 SVGAGI (reference sequence). Here the CDR3 DNA reads TGTGCCAGCAGTCTCGGAGCGGCCTATGGCTACACCTTC. Its translation: CASSLGAAYGYTF.

The CDR3 coding sequence is TGTGCCAGCAGCAGGGACAGTAATCAGCCCCAGCATTTT. Amino acid sequence: CASSRDSNQPQHF. This rearrangement joins TRBV5-4 to TRBJ1-5, with 7 bases that match TRBD1. The CDR3 extends over 13 amino acids. After removal of 4 bases from V and 4 bases from J, the junction contained 2 bases not matched to a gene. Germline CDR1 reads SGHNT; CDR2 reads YYREEE (reference sequence).

The chain has TRBV3-1 (or the pseudogene TRBV3-2) and TRBJ2-1; weak D call: TRBD2 (6 bases). This CDR3 is 13 amino acids long. The germline gives CDR1 LGHDT, CDR2 YNNKEL (reference sequence). The ends were cut back, 1 base at V and 9 bases at J, with 10 bases in the middle. The CDR3 DNA reads TGTGCCAGCAGCCAAGGGGGACTCCCTGAGCAGTTCTTC. Its translation: CASSQGGLPEQFF.

CDR3 loop: CASSQAGGQGIGGYTF. The CDR3 region has the DNA TGTGCCAGCAGCCAAGCTGGGGGACAGGGGATAGGGGGCTACACCTTC. The rearrangement links TRBV4-2 to TRBJ1-2; 10 bases are a match to TRBD1. The CDR3 extends over 16 amino acids. Germline V lookup: CDR1 LGHNA, CDR2 YNFKEQ. Trimming took 1 base from V and 8 from J; bases not matched to a gene: 10.

This clone was observed a single time. V usage is TRBV7-2 and J usage is TRBJ1-6; D is undetermined. CDR1 and CDR2 (germline): SGHTA, FQGNSA. V lost 5 bases and J 0 bases, leaving 14 bases between the germline ends. This CDR3 region has 17 residues. DNA for the CDR3: TGTGCCAGCAGCGTGGGTGGTTGGAGCTCCTATAATTCACCCCTCCACTTT. It specifies CASSVGGWSSYNSPLHF. Using reference TRBV7-2 and TRBJ1-6 for the parts outside the CDR3, the full variable domain is GAGVSQSPSNKVTEKGKDVELRCDPISGHTALYWYRQSLGQGLEFLIYFQGNSAPDKSGLPSDRFSAERTGGSVSTLTIQRTQQEDSAVYLCASSVGGWSSYNSPLHFGNGTRLTVT.

The chain uses TRBV2 and TRBJ1-5; D perhaps matches TRBD1 (5 bases). CDR1 is SNHLY and CDR2 is FYNNEI in the germline V gene. This CDR3 contains 13 residues. Trimming took off 5 bases at V and 4 bases at J, with 9 bases between the two ends. The CDR3 here is CASSRQLNQPQHF. The CDR3 coding sequence is TGTGCCAGCAGTCGACAGCTAAATCAGCCCCAGCATTTT.